This record looks at one T cell receptor beta chain sequence and its context. The antigen remains undetermined. This sample stems from a study of CD8+ T cells in alopecia areata. Study-level findings and limits: Between patients, shared TCR sequences were less clear than in mice. This was possibly due in part to HLA diversity in the patient population.

This CDR3 contains 12 residues. V gave up 10 bases and J gave up 4 bases, with 13 bases separating them. Treatment here: oral pan-JAK inhibitor, 5-10 mg twice daily. T lymphocytes (CD4+ and CD8+) were sorted from PBMCs. cDNA reverse transcribed from extracted RNA served as the sequencing template. Sequenced by immunoSEQ multiplex PCR; TCRdb stores in-frame clones only, minus some. This repertoire shows over 150,000 clones, approximately 56% found once; its top ten account for roughly 0.67%. The TCR comes from a human donor with alopecia areata. The sequences come from CD4+ T cells sorted from blood, collected at week 4, from a patient treated with tofacitinib. This sequence joins TRBV23-1 and TRBJ2-5; maybe TRBD2 (5 bases). TRBV23-1 qualifies as an ORF whose function is uncertain. The CDR3 DNA reads TGCGCCACCCCCGGTCGGGGAGAGACCCAGTACTTC. It translates to CATPGRGETQYF.